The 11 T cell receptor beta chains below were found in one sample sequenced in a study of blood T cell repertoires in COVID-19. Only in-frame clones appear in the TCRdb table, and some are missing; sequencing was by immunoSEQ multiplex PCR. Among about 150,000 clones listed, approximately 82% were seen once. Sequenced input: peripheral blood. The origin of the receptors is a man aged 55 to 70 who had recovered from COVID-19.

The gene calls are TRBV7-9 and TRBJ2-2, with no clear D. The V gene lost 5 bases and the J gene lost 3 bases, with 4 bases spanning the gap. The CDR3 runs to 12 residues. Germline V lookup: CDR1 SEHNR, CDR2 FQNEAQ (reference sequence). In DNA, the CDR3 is TGTGCCAGCAGCCCTGACACCGGGGAGCTGTTTTTT. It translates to CASSPDTGELFF.

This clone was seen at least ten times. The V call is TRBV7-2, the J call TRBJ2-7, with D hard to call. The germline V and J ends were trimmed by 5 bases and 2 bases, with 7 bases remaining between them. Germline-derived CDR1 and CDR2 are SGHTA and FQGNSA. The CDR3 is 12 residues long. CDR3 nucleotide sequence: TGTGCCAGCAGCGGGCTCCCCTACGAGCAGTACTTC. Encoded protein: CASSGLPYEQYF.

The CDR3 DNA is TGTGCCAGCAGTTACACAGCGGGGGGGATAAAAGAGACCCAGTACTTC. Translation: CASSYTAGGIKETQYF. J is TRBJ2-5 and V is TRBV6-2 or TRBV6-3, with 10 bases fitting TRBD2. The CDR3 spans 16 residues. The germline CDR1 and CDR2 sequences are MNHEY and SVGEGT. V lost 2 bases to trimming and J lost 3 bases; unmatched junction nucleotides: 6.

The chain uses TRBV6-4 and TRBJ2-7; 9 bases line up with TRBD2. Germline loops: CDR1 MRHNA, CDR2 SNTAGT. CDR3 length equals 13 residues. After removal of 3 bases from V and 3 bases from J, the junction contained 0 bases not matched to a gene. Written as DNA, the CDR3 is TGTGCCAGCAGTGAACTAGCGGGCTACGAGCAGTACTTC. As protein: CASSELAGYEQYF.

The CDR3 here is CASSLNPGQMNTEAFF. CDR3 sequence (DNA): TGTGCCAGCAGTTTAAATCCGGGACAGATGAACACTGAAGCTTTCTTT. This sequence joins TRBV28 and TRBJ1-1; TRBD1 matches 7 bases. Germline assignment: CDR1 MDHEN and CDR2 SYDVKM. J gave up 0 bases and V 2 bases, and 6 bases lay outside the gene matches. The CDR3 loop spans 16 amino acids.

CDR3 loop: CASSYRGWGGGDTQYF. The CDR3 DNA reads TGTGCCAGCAGTTATCGGGGCTGGGGGGGCGGAGATACGCAGTATTTT. The chain uses TRBV7-2 and TRBJ2-3; D is perhaps TRBD2 (7 bases). V lost 6 bases and J lost 5, with 21 bases in between. CDR3 length: 16 amino acids. CDR1 and CDR2 from the germline V gene are SGHTA and FQGNSA.

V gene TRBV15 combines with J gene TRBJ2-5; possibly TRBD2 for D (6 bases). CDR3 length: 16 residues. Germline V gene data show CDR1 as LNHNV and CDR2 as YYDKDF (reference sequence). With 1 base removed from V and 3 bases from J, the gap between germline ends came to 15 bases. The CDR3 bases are TGTGCCACCAGCAGAGGCCCGTCCGGGGGAGAAGAGACCCAGTACTTC. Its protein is CATSRGPSGGEETQYF.

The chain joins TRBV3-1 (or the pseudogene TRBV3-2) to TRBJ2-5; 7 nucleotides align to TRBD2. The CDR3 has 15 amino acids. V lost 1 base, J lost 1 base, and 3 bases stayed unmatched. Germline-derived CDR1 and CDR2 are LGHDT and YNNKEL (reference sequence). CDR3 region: CASSQGRTSQETQYF. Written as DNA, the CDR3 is TGTGCCAGCAGCCAAGGCCGGACTAGCCAAGAGACCCAGTACTTC.

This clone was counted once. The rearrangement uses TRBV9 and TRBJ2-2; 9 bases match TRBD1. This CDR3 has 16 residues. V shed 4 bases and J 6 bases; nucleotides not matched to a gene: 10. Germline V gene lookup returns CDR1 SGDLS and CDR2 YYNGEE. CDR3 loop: CASSSRGQGQPGELFF. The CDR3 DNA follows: TGTGCCAGCAGCTCGCGCGGACAGGGGCAGCCCGGGGAGCTGTTTTTT.

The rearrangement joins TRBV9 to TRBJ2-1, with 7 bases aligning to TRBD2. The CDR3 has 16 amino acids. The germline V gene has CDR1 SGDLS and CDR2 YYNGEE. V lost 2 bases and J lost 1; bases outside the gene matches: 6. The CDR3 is CASSVEVGGSYNEQFF. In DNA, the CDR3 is TGTGCCAGCAGCGTCGAAGTGGGGGGGTCCTACAATGAGCAGTTCTTC. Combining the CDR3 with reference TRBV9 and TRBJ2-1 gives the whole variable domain DSGVTQTPKHLITATGQRVTLRCSPRSGDLSVYWYQQSLDQGLQFLIQYYNGEERAKGNILERFSAQQFPDLHSELNLSSLELGDSALYFCASSVEVGGSYNEQFFGPGTRLTVL.

The CDR3, as DNA: TGTGCCAGCAGCCCAAGGACAGGGGACGTCAGTAGGGGCTACACCTTC. It specifies CASSPRTGDVSRGYTF. The genes are TRBV7-2 and TRBJ1-2; 9 bases line up with TRBD1. V lost 5 bases to trimming and J lost 8 bases; unmatched junction nucleotides: 15. This CDR3 spans 16 amino acids. Germline CDR1 is SGHTA and CDR2 is FQGNSA.